One sample yielded the 8 T cell receptor beta chains listed below, sequenced in a study of siplizumab effects on memory and regulatory T cells. Assay: immunoSEQ multiplex PCR; the TCRdb copy retains only in-frame clones and omits some. Seen here are about 110,000 clones, around 92% observed once, and the top ten hold 0.65% to 0.9%. Sequencing was performed on Tregs sorted from blood. The origin of the receptors is a human donor in good health.

The rearrangement joins TRBV2 to TRBJ2-3; 9 bases are shared with TRBD1. The germline gives CDR1 SNHLY, CDR2 FYNNEI. After removal of 6 bases from V and 1 base from J, the junction contained 2 bases not matched to a gene. CDR3 size: 14 residues. DNA of the CDR3: TGTGCCAGCAGCCGGGACAGGGGCACAGATACGCAGTATTTT. It translates to CASSRDRGTDTQYF.

For the CDR3, the DNA is TGTGCCAGCAGTCCATACCGGGACAGGGAAGCTTTCTTT. This encodes CASSPYRDREAFF. The chain recombines TRBV14 with TRBJ1-1, with 8 nucleotides matching TRBD1. Germline V lookup: CDR1 SGHDN, CDR2 FVKESK. The CDR3 has 13 residues. With V trimmed by 6 bases and J by 8 bases, 8 bases remained unmatched.

V and J are TRBV5-1 and TRBJ1-5; D unresolved. The CDR3 consists of 15 residues. In germline, CDR1 is SGHRS, CDR2 YFSETQ. The V gene lost 0 bases and the J gene lost 2 bases, with 9 bases spanning the gap. CDR3 region: CASSLAGVGNQPQHF. The DNA of the CDR3 is TGCGCCAGCAGCTTGGCCGGAGTCGGCAATCAGCCCCAGCATTTT.

V gene TRBV5-6 combines with J gene TRBJ1-1, with TRBD1 identical over 7 bases. CDR3 length equals 15 residues. V was clipped by 2 bases and J by 3 bases; unmatched bases: 7. The germline V gene has CDR1 SGHDT and CDR2 YYEEEE. CDR3 loop: CASSFGQAWDTEAFF. CDR3 bases: TGTGCCAGCAGCTTCGGACAGGCGTGGGACACTGAAGCTTTCTTT.

V gene TRBV18 combines with J gene TRBJ2-7; TRBD2 matches at 10 bases. Germline V gene lookup returns CDR1 KGHSH and CDR2 LQKENI. With 5 bases clipped from V and 1 base from J, the junction kept 5 bases outside the gene matches. The CDR3 covers 15 residues. CDR3 in amino acids: CASSTLAGVSYEQYF. CDR3 DNA: TGTGCCAGCTCAACTCTAGCGGGGGTTTCCTACGAGCAGTACTTC.

The chain uses TRBV5-1 and TRBJ2-7; D not certain. In germline, CDR1 is SGHRS, CDR2 YFSETQ. The CDR3 is 13 amino acids. The V and J ends lost 4 bases and 0 bases respectively, with 8 bases between them. CDR3 bases: TGCGCCAGCAGCCTCACGGGCTCCTACGAGCAGTACTTC. Translated: CASSLTGSYEQYF.

V gene TRBV4-2 combines with J gene TRBJ2-1; 8 bases line up with TRBD2. The trim removed 0 bases at V and 5 bases at J, leaving 3 bases unmatched. Germline assignment: CDR1 LGHNA and CDR2 YNFKEQ. The CDR3 consists of 15 residues. The chain's CDR3 is CASSQEGGGNNEQFF. CDR3 nucleotides: TGTGCCAGCAGCCAAGAGGGCGGGGGGAACAATGAGCAGTTCTTC.

V and J are TRBV18 and TRBJ1-2, with 8 bases aligning to TRBD1. Trimming cost V 4 bases and J 6 bases; bases outside gene matches: 4. The CDR3 consists of 13 residues. CDR1 and CDR2 from the germline V gene are KGHSH and LQKENI. The CDR3 DNA reads TGTGCCAGCTCACGCTCACAGGGGGATGGCTACACCTTC. Protein sequence: CASSRSQGDGYTF.